These 25 T cell receptor beta chains were all obtained from the same sample, sequenced in a study of T cell responses to AZD1222 COVID-19 vaccine (dated by TCRdb to the early 2020s). The sample's time point label, decoded: about 28 days (+/-7) after the second vaccine dose. In the paper's terms, the treatment or condition label means: meningococcal conjugate vaccine given as trial control. The method behind the library was the immunoSEQ multiplex PCR assay. The table was pulled from immuneACCESS by TCRdb, which kept in-frame rearrangements only. Such tables lose some clones; where checked, under half of the loss comes from unresolved V genes, and the rest has no known cause. The sample has over 120,000 clones on record, around 90% of them singletons. 4.5% to 5.5% of the sample goes to the ten largest clones. The starting material was peripheral blood, obtained 28 days after the second dose of the MenACWY control vaccine. The receptors here all came from an adult who received the MenACWY meningococcal vaccine as a control.

The V call is TRBV7-3, the J call TRBJ2-5, with 13 bases that match TRBD2. This CDR3 is 16 amino acids long. Germline V gene data show CDR1 as SGHTA and CDR2 as FQGTGA. The V gene end was trimmed by 5 bases and the J gene end by 5 bases; junction bases not matched to a gene: 8. CDR3 sequence reads: CASSPGLAGSTETQYF. CDR3 DNA sequence: TGTGCCAGCAGCCCGGGACTAGCGGGGTCCACGGAGACCCAGTACTTC.

The rearrangement joins TRBV6-4 to TRBJ2-2; D uncertain. V was cut by 4 bases and J by 0 bases, with 9 bases left in between. Germline lookup yields CDR1 MRHNA and CDR2 SNTAGT. The CDR3 runs to 15 residues. The CDR3 DNA follows: TGTGCCAGCAGTGTAACCCTGACGAACACCGGGGAGCTGTTTTTT. This sequence encodes CASSVTLTNTGELFF.

The chain carries TRBV29-1 and TRBJ2-5; D gene ambiguous. Trimming took 3 bases from V and 4 from J, leaving 15 bases between them. Germline lookup yields CDR1 SQVTM and CDR2 ANQGSEA. There are 14 residues in the CDR3. CDR3: CSVDRWVGPETQYF. The CDR3 nucleotides read TGCAGCGTTGATCGGTGGGTAGGGCCAGAGACCCAGTACTTC.

The chain is built from TRBV5-4 and TRBJ2-5, with 7 bases matching TRBD1. The V and J ends lost 4 bases and 1 base, in that order; junction bases with no gene match: 7. The CDR3 has 15 amino acids. Germline CDR1 and CDR2: SGHNT and YYREEE (reference sequence). The chain's CDR3 is CASSPGTVFQETQYF. The CDR3 nucleotides are TGTGCCAGCAGCCCAGGGACAGTTTTCCAAGAGACCCAGTACTTC.

V and J are TRBV7-9 and TRBJ1-2; D unclear. Trimming left V 5 bases short and J 6 bases short, with 10 bases between. The CDR3 runs to 12 residues. Per the germline V gene, CDR1 is SEHNR and CDR2 is FQNEAQ (reference sequence). The DNA of the CDR3 is TGTGCCAGCAGCACCCGGACCCATGGCTACACCTTC. Translated, it gives CASSTRTHGYTF.

This chain uses TRBV29-1 with TRBJ2-7, with a weak D call TRBD2 (7 bases). Germline CDR1 reads SQVTM; CDR2 reads ANQGSEA. V lost 4 bases and J 7 bases, leaving 17 bases between the germline ends. This CDR3 has 13 residues. The CDR3 sequence: CSVGPGGLREQYF. The CDR3 bases are TGCAGCGTTGGACCGGGGGGCCTCAGGGAGCAGTACTTC.

V usage is TRBV20-1 and J usage is TRBJ1-2, with no clear D. The germline CDR1 and CDR2 sequences are DFQATT and SNEGSKA (reference sequence). This CDR3 region has 11 residues. The CDR3 coding sequence is TGCAGCGCACTAGCTAACTATGGCTACACCTTC. This sequence encodes CSALANYGYTF.

The V call is TRBV4-3, the J call TRBJ2-7, with TRBD1 matching 8 bases. The CDR3 is 18 amino acids. Losses at the gene ends were 0 bases for V and 1 base for J; bases not matched to a gene: 11. The germline V gene encodes CDR1 LGHNA and CDR2 YSLEER. The CDR3, as DNA: TGCGCCAGCAGCCAAGATGCAGGGGGCGGGACAGGATCCTACGAGCAGTACTTC. Its protein product is CASSQDAGGGTGSYEQYF.

This clone was observed a handful of times. The chain carries TRBV5-6 and TRBJ1-1, with D hard to call. V was shortened by 4 bases and J by 4 bases, with 8 bases between the two germline ends. This CDR3 is 12 amino acids long. Germline CDR1 and CDR2: SGHDT and YYEEEE. The CDR3 DNA follows: TGTGCCAGCAGCAAGAGAAGCACTGAAGCTTTCTTT. Its translation is CASSKRSTEAFF.

J is TRBJ1-1 and V is TRBV27; D is undetermined. Trimming pared 6 bases from V and 3 bases from J, leaving 8 bases between. The CDR3 is made up of 12 amino acids. The germline gives CDR1 MNHEY, CDR2 SMNVEV (reference sequence). CDR3 DNA: TGTGCCAGCAGCCATAGGGACACTGAAGCTTTCTTT. This codes for CASSHRDTEAFF.

Written as DNA, the CDR3 is TGCGCCAGCAGCTTAACAGGGCTCGTGTCCACTGAAGCTTTCTTT. Translation gives CASSLTGLVSTEAFF. V and J are TRBV5-1 and TRBJ1-1; perhaps TRBD1 as D (6 bases). CDR1 is SGHRS and CDR2 is YFSETQ in the germline V gene. V was cut by 2 bases and J by 4 bases, with 15 bases left in between. CDR3 length equals 15 residues.

The chain links TRBV4-2 to TRBJ1-4; maybe TRBD1 (5 bases). The germline V and J ends were trimmed by 4 bases and 8 bases, with 14 bases remaining between them. Germline V gives CDR1 LGHNA, CDR2 YNFKEQ. This CDR3 is 14 amino acids long. In DNA, the CDR3 is TGTGCCAGCAGCCGGGACCTCCCGGAGGAAAAACTGTTTTTT. This encodes CASSRDLPEEKLFF.

The V call is TRBV4-2, the J call TRBJ2-1; D is ambiguous. The length of the CDR3 is 14 residues. Germline assignment: CDR1 LGHNA and CDR2 YNFKEQ. Trimming shortened V by 0 bases and J by 12 bases, and 15 bases separated the two germline ends. The CDR3 sequence is CASSQESSPPGQFF. The CDR3 nucleotides are TGTGCCAGCAGCCAAGAAAGTTCCCCTCCTGGGCAGTTCTTC.

The chain links TRBV4-3 to TRBJ1-1; D gene unclear. Trimming cost V 4 bases and J 9 bases, with 18 bases left between them. This CDR3 spans 14 amino acids. Germline V CDR1 and CDR2: LGHNA, YSLEER. The CDR3 here is CASSRVGGEVQAFF. The CDR3 DNA sequence: TGCGCCAGCAGCCGAGTGGGTGGGGAGGTTCAAGCTTTCTTT.

This chain joins TRBV11-1 and TRBJ1-1; D is uncertain. Trimming took 3 bases from V and 4 from J, leaving 15 bases between them. CDR3 size: 15 residues. Germline-derived CDR1 and CDR2 are SGHAT and FQDESV (reference sequence). CDR3 region: CASSLSQVAGTEAFF. The CDR3 DNA sequence: TGTGCCAGCAGCTTGTCGCAGGTTGCGGGCACTGAAGCTTTCTTT.

This clone appeared once. V gene TRBV7-8 combines with J gene TRBJ2-1; D not resolved. V gave up 0 bases and J gave up 6 bases, with 9 bases separating them. The CDR3 covers 14 residues. Germline assignment: CDR1 SGHVS and CDR2 FQNEAQ. The CDR3, as DNA: TGTGCCAGCAGCTTAGCAGGCTCCGGCAATGAGCAGTTCTTC. It translates to CASSLAGSGNEQFF.

V is TRBV4-1 and J is TRBJ2-1; D gene unclear. CDR3 size: 13 residues. Per germline, CDR1 MGHRA and CDR2 YSYEKL. V shed 0 bases and J shed 10 bases, with 10 bases lying between them. The CDR3 DNA is TGCGCCAGCAGCCAAGATTTTTGGCGGGAGCAGTTCTTC. Its translation: CASSQDFWREQFF.

J is TRBJ1-6 and V is TRBV5-6; 8 bases fit TRBD1. Germline V gene lookup returns CDR1 SGHDT and CDR2 YYEEEE. Unmatched junction bases numbered 8, after V lost 3 bases and J lost 9 bases. The CDR3 totals 15 residues. CDR3 nucleotide sequence: TGTGCCAGCAGCTCTGGACAGGGTGTGTCTTCACCCCTCCACTTT. Translation: CASSSGQGVSSPLHF.

The J gene is TRBJ2-1, the V gene TRBV19; D possibly matches TRBD1 or TRBD2 (5 bases each). Trimming pared 1 base from V and 8 bases from J, leaving 12 bases between. Germline lookup yields CDR1 LNHDA and CDR2 SQIVND (reference sequence). This CDR3 is built from 14 residues. The CDR3 nucleotides are TGTGCCAGTAGTATAGGGGGGATGGGCCATGAGCAGTTCTTC. The encoded protein is CASSIGGMGHEQFF. Full variable domain (outside the CDR3, taken from reference TRBV19 and TRBJ2-1): DGGITQSPKYLFRKEGQNVTLSCEQNLNHDAMYWYRQDPGQGLRLIYYSQIVNDFQKGDIAEGYSVSREKKESFPLTVTSAQKNPTAFYLCASSIGGMGHEQFFGPGTRLTVL.

The rearrangement links TRBV19 to TRBJ1-5; D not resolved. The V gene's germline CDR1 is LNHDA and CDR2 SQIVND (reference sequence). Between the trimmed V and J ends, which lost 1 base and 5 bases, there was a span of 15 bases. This CDR3 spans 16 amino acids. In DNA, the CDR3 is TGTGCCAGTAGTATAGGGCGGTCCGGCGGGGATCAGCCCCAGCATTTT. Translating it yields CASSIGRSGGDQPQHF.

V and J are TRBV11-2 and TRBJ2-1; 13 bases are shared with TRBD2. This CDR3 has 15 residues. Germline loops: CDR1 SGHAT, CDR2 FQNNGV. Germline trimming cut 6 bases from V and 5 bases from J; bases unmatched to any gene: 4. The CDR3 protein is CASSWTSGRNNEQFF. The CDR3 coding sequence is TGTGCCAGCAGTTGGACTAGCGGGAGAAACAATGAGCAGTTCTTC.

The rearrangement links TRBV9 to TRBJ1-5; perhaps TRBD1 as D (5 bases). The V end was cut by 0 bases, the J end by 4 bases, with 11 bases between. The germline V gene has CDR1 SGDLS and CDR2 YYNGEE. The CDR3 totals 15 residues. This CDR3 is CASSVEGVRNQPQHF. CDR3 sequence (DNA): TGTGCCAGCAGCGTAGAAGGGGTGCGGAATCAGCCCCAGCATTTT.

The rearrangement joins TRBV6-5 to TRBJ2-7; D may be TRBD1 (6 bases). The CDR3 length is 14 residues. V dropped 6 bases and J dropped 7 bases, with 19 bases sitting between them. CDR1 and CDR2 from the germline V gene are MNHEY and SVGAGI. As DNA, the CDR3 is TGTGCCAGCAGGATAGCCCGGGACATAGGAGAGCAGTACTTC. This codes for CASRIARDIGEQYF.

This clone was observed a few times. The chain recombines TRBV5-1 with TRBJ2-5; 8 bases map to TRBD1. Per germline, CDR1 SGHRS and CDR2 YFSETQ. V lost 4 bases, J lost 4 bases, and 6 bases stayed unmatched. The CDR3 has 14 amino acids. CDR3 loop: CASSPGQAGETQYF. CDR3 bases: TGCGCCAGCAGCCCGGGACAGGCGGGAGAGACCCAGTACTTC.

The chain links TRBV24-1 to TRBJ2-3; weak D call: TRBD2 (7 bases). Germline CDR1 reads KGHDR; CDR2 reads SFDVKD. V dropped 12 bases and J dropped 6 bases, with 15 bases sitting between them. The CDR3 runs to 12 residues. Written as DNA, the CDR3 is TGTGCCTCAGGGGAGGGGACCGATACGCAGTATTTT. Translation gives CASGEGTDTQYF.